This TCR beta chain was recovered during a study of T cell responses to AZD1222 COVID-19 vaccine. Study results and caveats: Clonal diversity was possibly underestimated, and the donors were mostly white British, with more females. Sampling captured repertoires only after the peak T cell response.

On this clone itself: Antigen specificity is unknown.

This table comes from immunoSEQ multiplex PCR, and its TCRdb copy is limited to in-frame clones, with some not included. Of 130,000 or so clones in the sample, 90% are singletons; the top ten hold 6.9%. Germline trimming cut 3 bases from V and 5 bases from J; bases unmatched to any gene: 9. The length of the CDR3 is 14 residues. Per germline, CDR1 GTSNPN and CDR2 SVGIG (reference sequence). The receptor comes from an adult in good health. The sample was peripheral blood, taken on day 0 of AZD1222 vaccination. The chain joins TRBV30 to TRBJ2-5; TRBD2 agrees at 7 bases. For the CDR3, the DNA is TGTGCCTGGAGGAAAGTAGCGGGCGGGGAGACCCAGTACTTC. The encoded protein is CAWRKVAGGETQYF.